The sequence of this TCR beta chain was determined in a study of spatial heterogeneity in lung cancer. J gave up 2 bases and V 5 bases, and 14 bases lay outside the gene matches. Germline V lookup: CDR1 GTSNPN, CDR2 SVGIG (reference sequence). The CDR3 spans 16 residues. TCRdb fed the 5' RACE reads into MiXCR, producing one record per CDR3 protein. In the table there are over 75,000 distinct CDR3 sequences, about 20% of which are singletons. This clonotype was seen ten or more times. The time point is: sample taken at primary tumor resection. Extraction of whole RNA from tumor, nontumor lung or frozen PBMC preceded unsorted sequencing.

The V call is TRBV30, the J call TRBJ2-7; 8 nucleotides match TRBD2. This TCR derives from a male donor with early-stage non-small cell lung cancer. The sequencing here drew on PBMCs, taken at surgery. The CDR3 sequence is CAWAPRAGGPTYEQYF. CDR3 nucleotides: TGTGCCTGGGCCCCTAGGGCGGGAGGCCCTACCTACGAGCAGTACTTC.